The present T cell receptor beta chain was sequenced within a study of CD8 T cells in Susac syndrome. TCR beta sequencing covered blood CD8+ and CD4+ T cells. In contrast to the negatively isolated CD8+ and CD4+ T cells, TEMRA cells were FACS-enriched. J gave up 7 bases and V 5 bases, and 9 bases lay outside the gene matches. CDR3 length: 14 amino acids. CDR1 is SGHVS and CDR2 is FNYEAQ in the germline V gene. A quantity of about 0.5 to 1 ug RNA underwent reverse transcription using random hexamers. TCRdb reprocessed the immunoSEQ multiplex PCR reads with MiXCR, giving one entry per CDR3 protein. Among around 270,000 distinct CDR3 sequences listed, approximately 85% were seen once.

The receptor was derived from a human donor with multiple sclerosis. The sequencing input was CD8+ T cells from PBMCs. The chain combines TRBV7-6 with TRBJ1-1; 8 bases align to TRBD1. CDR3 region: CASSADRGYVEAFF. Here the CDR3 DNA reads TGTGCCAGCAGCGCTGACAGGGGCTACGTTGAAGCTTTCTTT.